The clone carrying this T cell receptor (beta chain) was seen once. No antigen is known for it. This specimen comes from a study of cytomegalovirus exposure and HLA in healthy donors. Study-wide results and limits: The study had only CMV serostatus as immune exposure information. Presence/absence analyses rested on an assumption that sequencing depth was roughly uniform across donors.

Likely unrecorded immune exposures existed in these nominally healthy donors. The PCR employed 60 Vbeta primers together with 13 Jbeta primers. TCRdb's copy holds only in-frame clones and misses some; the assay was immunoSEQ multiplex PCR. This sample has roughly 140,000 clones, with approximately 79% found just once. Trimming cost V 5 bases and J 3 bases, with 12 bases left between them. In germline, CDR1 is MNHEY, CDR2 SVGAGI. The CDR3 is made up of 14 amino acids. The receptor was derived from a woman in her forties in good health and CMV-seropositive. Source material: PBMCs. The rearrangement joins TRBV6-5 to TRBJ2-3; D may be TRBD1 (5 bases). In nucleotides, the CDR3 is TGTGCCAGCAGTCAGGGCCTCAGAACAGATACGCAGTATTTT. It is translated as CASSQGLRTDTQYF.